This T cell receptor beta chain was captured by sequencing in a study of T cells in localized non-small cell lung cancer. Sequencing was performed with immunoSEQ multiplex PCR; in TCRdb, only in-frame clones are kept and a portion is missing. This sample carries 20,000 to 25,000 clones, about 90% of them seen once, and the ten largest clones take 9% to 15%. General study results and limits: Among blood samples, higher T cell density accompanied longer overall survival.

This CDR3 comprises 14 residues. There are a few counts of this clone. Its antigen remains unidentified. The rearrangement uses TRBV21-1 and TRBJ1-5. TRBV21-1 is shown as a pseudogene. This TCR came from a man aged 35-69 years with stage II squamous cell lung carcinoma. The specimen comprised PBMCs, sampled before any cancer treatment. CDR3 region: CASSNENRNQPQHF. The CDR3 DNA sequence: TGTGCCAGCAGCAATGAGAATAGGAATCAGCCCCAGCATTTT.